This T cell receptor beta chain derives from a study of cytomegalovirus exposure and HLA in healthy donors. Per germline, CDR1 SNHLY and CDR2 FYNNEI. The CDR3 contains 13 residues. Trimming pared 5 bases from V and 5 bases from J, leaving 13 bases between. Researchers ran the PCR with 60 Vbeta and 13 Jbeta primers. Libraries were prepared by immunoSEQ multiplex PCR; TCRdb keeps only in-frame clonotypes and omits some of them. The repertoire holds 100,000 to 150,000 clones, 74% seen once, with around 5.5% in the top ten. The chain employs TRBV2 and TRBJ2-7; tentative D call: TRBD1 (5 bases). Material for sequencing was PBMCs. The source of this sequence is a woman between 50 and 59 years old in good health and CMV-seropositive. The CDR3 sequence is CASSPQGVDEQYF. The CDR3 DNA reads TGTGCCAGCAGTCCCCAGGGCGTCGACGAGCAGTACTTC. Full variable domain (rest looked up from reference TRBV2 and TRBJ2-7): EPEVTQTPSHQVTQMGQEVILRCVPISNHLYFYWYRQILGQKVEFLVSFYNNEISEKSEIFDDQFSVERPDGSNFTLKIRSTKLEDSAMYFCASSPQGVDEQYFGPGTRLTVT.